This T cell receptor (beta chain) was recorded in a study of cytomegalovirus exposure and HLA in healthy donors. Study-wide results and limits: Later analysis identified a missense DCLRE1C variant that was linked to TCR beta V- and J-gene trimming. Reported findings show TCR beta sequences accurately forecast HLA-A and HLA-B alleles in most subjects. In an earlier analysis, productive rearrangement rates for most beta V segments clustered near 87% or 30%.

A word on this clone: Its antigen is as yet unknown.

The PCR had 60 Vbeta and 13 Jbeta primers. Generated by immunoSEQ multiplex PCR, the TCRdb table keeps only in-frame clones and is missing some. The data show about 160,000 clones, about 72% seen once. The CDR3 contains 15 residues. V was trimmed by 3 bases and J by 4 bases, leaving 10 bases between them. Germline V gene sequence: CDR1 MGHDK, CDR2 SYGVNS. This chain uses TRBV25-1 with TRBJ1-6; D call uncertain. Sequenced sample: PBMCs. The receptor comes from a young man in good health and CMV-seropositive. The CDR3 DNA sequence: TGTGCCAGCAGTGATGCGGGCCTTTATAATTCACCCCTCCACTTT. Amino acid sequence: CASSDAGLYNSPLHF. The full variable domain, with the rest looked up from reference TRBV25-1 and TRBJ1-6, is EADIYQTPRYLVIGTGKKITLECSQTMGHDKMYWYQQDPGMELHLIHYSYGVNSTEKGDLSSESTVSRIRTEHFPLTLESARPSHTSQYLCASSDAGLYNSPLHFGNGTRLTVT.